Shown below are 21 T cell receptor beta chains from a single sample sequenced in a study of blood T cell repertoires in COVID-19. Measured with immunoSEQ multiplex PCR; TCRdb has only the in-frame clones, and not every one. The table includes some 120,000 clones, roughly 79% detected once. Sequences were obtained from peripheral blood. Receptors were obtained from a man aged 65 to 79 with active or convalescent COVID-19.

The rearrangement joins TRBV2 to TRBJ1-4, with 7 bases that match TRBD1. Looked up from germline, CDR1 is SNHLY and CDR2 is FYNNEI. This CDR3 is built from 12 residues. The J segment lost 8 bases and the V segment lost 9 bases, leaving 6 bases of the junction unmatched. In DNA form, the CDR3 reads TGTGCCAGTGGACAGGACCAAGAAAAACTGTTTTTT. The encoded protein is CASGQDQEKLFF.

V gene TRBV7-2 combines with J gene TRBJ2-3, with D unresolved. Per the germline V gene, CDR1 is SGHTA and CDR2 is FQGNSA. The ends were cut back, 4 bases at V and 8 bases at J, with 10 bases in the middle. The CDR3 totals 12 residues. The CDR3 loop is CASSSPPGTQYF. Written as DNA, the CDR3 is TGTGCCAGCAGCTCCCCCCCGGGTACGCAGTATTTT.

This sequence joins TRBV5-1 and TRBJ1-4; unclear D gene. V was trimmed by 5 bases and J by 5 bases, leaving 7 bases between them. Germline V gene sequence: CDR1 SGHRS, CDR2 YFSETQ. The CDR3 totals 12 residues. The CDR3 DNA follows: TGCGCCAGCAGAAACGGGAATGAAAAACTGTTTTTT. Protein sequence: CASRNGNEKLFF.

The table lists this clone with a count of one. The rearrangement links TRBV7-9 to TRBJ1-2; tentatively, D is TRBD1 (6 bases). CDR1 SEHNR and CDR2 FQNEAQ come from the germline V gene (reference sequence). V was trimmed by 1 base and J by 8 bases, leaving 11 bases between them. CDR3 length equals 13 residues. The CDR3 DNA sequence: TGTGCCAGCAGCTTAGACAGGGTTGGCGGCTACACCTTC. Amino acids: CASSLDRVGGYTF.

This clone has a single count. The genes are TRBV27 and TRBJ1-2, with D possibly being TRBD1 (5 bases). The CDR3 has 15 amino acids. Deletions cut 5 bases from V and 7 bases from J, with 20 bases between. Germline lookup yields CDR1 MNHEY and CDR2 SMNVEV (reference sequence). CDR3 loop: CASSLGFGGWSGYTF. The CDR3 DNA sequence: TGTGCCAGCAGTCTCGGTTTCGGGGGATGGAGTGGCTACACCTTC.

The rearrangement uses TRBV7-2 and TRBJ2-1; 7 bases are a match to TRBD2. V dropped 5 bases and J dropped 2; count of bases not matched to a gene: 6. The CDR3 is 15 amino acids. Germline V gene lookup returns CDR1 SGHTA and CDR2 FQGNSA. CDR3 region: CASSAGLNPYNEQFF. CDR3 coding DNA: TGTGCCAGCAGCGCGGGACTAAACCCCTACAATGAGCAGTTCTTC.

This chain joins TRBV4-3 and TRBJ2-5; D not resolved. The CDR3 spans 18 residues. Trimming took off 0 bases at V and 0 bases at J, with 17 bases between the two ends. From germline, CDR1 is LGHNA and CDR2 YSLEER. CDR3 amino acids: CASSQDAMIRRYQETQYF. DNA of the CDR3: TGCGCCAGCAGCCAAGATGCCATGATCCGCAGATACCAAGAGACCCAGTACTTC.

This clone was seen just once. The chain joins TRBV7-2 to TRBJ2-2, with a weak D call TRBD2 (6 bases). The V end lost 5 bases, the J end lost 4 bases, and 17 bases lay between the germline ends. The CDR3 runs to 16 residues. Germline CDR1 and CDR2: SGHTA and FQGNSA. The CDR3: CASSQAGTLVTGELFF. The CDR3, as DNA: TGTGCCAGCAGCCAAGCCGGGACTTTAGTCACCGGGGAGCTGTTTTTT.

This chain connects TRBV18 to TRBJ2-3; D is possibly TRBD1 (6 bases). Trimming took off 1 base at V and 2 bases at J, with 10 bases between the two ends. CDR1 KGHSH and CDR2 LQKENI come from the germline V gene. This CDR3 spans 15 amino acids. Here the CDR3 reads CASSPRGGPTDTQYF. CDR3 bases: TGTGCCAGCTCACCACGTGGGGGCCCCACAGATACGCAGTATTTT. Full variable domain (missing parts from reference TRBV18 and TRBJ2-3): NAGVMQNPRHLVRRRGQEARLRCSPMKGHSHVYWYRQLPEEGLKFMVYLQKENIIDESGMPKERFSAEFPKEGPSILRIQQVVRGDSAAYFCASSPRGGPTDTQYFGPGTRLTVL.

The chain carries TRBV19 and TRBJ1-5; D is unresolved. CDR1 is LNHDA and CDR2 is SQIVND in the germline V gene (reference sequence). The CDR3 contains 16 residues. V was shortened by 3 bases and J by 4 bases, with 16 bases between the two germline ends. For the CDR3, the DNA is TGTGCCAGTAGTATGAACGGCAGGTCGGGAAATCAGCCCCAGCATTTT. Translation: CASSMNGRSGNQPQHF.

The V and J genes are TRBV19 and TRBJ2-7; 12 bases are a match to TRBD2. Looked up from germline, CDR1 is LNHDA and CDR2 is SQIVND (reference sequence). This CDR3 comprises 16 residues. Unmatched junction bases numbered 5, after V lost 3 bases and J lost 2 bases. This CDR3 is CASSMELAGGTYEQYF. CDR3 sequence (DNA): TGTGCCAGTAGTATGGAACTAGCGGGGGGAACCTACGAGCAGTACTTC.

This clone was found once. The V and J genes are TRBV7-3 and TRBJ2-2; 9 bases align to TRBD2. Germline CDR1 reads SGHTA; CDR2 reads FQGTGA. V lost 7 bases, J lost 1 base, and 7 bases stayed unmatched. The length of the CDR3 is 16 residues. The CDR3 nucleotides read TGTGCCAGCACCCCGCTAGCGGGGAAGAACACCGGGGAGCTGTTTTTT. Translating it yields CASTPLAGKNTGELFF.

CDR3 protein: CAISYGQGAANYGYTF. The CDR3 DNA reads as TGTGCCATCAGTTACGGACAGGGGGCCGCTAACTATGGCTACACCTTC. The chain joins TRBV10-3 to TRBJ1-2; 11 nucleotides match TRBD1. This CDR3 contains 16 residues. The V gene's germline CDR1 is ENHRY and CDR2 SYGVKD. V lost 5 bases to trimming and J lost 0 bases; unmatched junction nucleotides: 5.

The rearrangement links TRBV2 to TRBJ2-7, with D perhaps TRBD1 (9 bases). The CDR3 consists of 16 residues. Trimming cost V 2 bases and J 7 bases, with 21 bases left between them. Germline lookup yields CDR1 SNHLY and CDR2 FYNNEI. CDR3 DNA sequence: TGTGCCAGCAGTGAAATGCGGGGGGACAGGGTAAGAGAGCAGTACTTC. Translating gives CASSEMRGDRVREQYF.

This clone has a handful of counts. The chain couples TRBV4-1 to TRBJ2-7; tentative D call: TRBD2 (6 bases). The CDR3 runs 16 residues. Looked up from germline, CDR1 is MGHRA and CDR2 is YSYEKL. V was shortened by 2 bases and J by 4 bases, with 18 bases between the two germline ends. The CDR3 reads CASSQILGRRGYEQYF. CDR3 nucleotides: TGCGCCAGCAGCCAAATTTTGGGGCGCCGGGGGTACGAGCAGTACTTC.

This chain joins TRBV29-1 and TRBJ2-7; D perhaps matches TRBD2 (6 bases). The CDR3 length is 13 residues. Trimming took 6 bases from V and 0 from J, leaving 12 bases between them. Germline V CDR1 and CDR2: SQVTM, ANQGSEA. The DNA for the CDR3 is TGCAGCGTCCAGAGCGGGTACTCCTACGAGCAGTACTTC. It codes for CSVQSGYSYEQYF.

CDR3 coding DNA: TGTGCCAGCACGGTCATGCCCAATCAGCCCCAGCATTTT. Translation gives CASTVMPNQPQHF. The chain uses TRBV28 and TRBJ1-5; D not resolved. V lost 7 bases to trimming and J lost 3 bases, with 10 bases between them. The V gene's germline CDR1 is MDHEN and CDR2 SYDVKM. The CDR3 contains 13 residues.

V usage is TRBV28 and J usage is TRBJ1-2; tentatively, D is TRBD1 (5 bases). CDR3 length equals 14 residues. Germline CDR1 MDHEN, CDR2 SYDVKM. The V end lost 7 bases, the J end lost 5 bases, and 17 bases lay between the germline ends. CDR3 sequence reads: CASIISGGEYGYTF. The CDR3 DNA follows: TGTGCCAGCATTATTTCGGGGGGAGAATATGGCTACACCTTC.

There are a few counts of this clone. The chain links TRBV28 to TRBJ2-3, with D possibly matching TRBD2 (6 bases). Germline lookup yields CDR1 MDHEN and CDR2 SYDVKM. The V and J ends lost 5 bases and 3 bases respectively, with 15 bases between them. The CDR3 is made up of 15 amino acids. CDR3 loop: CASSRLEGATDTQYF. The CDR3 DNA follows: TGTGCCAGCAGTCGCCTGGAGGGCGCGACAGATACGCAGTATTTT.

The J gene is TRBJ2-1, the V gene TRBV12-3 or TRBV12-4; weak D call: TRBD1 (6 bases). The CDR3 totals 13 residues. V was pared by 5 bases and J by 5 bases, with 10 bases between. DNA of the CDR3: TGTGCCAGCAGTAACGAGGGGGACAATGAGCAGTTCTTC. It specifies CASSNEGDNEQFF.

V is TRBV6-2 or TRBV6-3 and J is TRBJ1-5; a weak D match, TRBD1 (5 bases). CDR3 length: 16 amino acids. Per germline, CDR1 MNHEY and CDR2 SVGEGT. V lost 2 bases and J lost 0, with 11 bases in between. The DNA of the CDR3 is TGTGCCAGCAGTTACGCAGGGATCAATAGCAATCAGCCCCAGCATTTT. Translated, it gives CASSYAGINSNQPQHF.